The rows below give T cell receptor beta chains drawn from one sample of a study of blood T cell repertoires in COVID-19. TCRdb keeps only in-frame clones here, not all; method: immunoSEQ multiplex PCR. Found here are roughly 50,000 clones, roughly 84% of them singletons; the top ten hold approximately 12%. Sequenced: peripheral blood. These receptors came from a man between 65 and 79 years old with active COVID-19. Each CDR3 is given with its conserved first and last residue. The D gene is left open where the match is weak. Size tells how often a clone was seen (once, few, many) or the class of an expanded clone, and some rows leave it out.

d_gene	j_gene	abundance	v_gene	CDR3aa	CDR3nt
.	TRBJ1-5	.	TRBV5-1	CASSLYPGLSNQPQHF	TGCGCCAGCAGCTTGTATCCAGGGCTGAGCAATCAGCCCCAGCATTTT
.	TRBJ1-1	.	TRBV29-1	CSVAVMNTEAFF	TGCAGCGTGGCGGTCATGAACACTGAAGCTTTCTTT
.	TRBJ2-3	.	TRBV24-1	CATSDPSTDTQYF	TGTGCCACCAGTGACCCTAGCACAGATACGCAGTATTTT
TRBD1	TRBJ2-1	.	TRBV19	CASTIDRTGTNEQFF	TGTGCCAGTACCATTGACAGGACAGGGACCAATGAGCAGTTCTTC
.	TRBJ2-7	.	TRBV5-1	CASSLGGGSEQYF	TGCGCCAGCAGCTTGGGTGGGGGGTCCGAGCAGTACTTC
TRBD1	TRBJ2-1	.	TRBV4-1	CASSQDRGGWAGAYNEQFF	TGCGCCAGCAGCCAAGATCGAGGGGGCTGGGCAGGGGCCTACAATGAGCAGTTCTTC
TRBD2	TRBJ2-1	.	TRBV9	CASSVRSKRGGSYNEQFF	TGTGCCAGCAGCGTAAGGAGTAAGCGGGGGGGCTCCTACAATGAGCAGTTCTTC
TRBD2	TRBJ2-3	.	TRBV7-9	CASRIGTSGGYADTQYF	TGTGCCAGCAGAATCGGGACTAGCGGGGGTTACGCAGATACGCAGTATTTT
.	TRBJ1-1	once	TRBV10-3	CAISNPPGHAFSSTEAFF	TGTGCCATCAGTAACCCTCCGGGACACGCATTCTCCAGCACTGAAGCTTTCTTT
TRBD2	TRBJ2-5	.	TRBV4-3	CASSQALAGGQETQYF	TGCGCCAGCAGCCAAGCATTAGCGGGGGGCCAAGAGACCCAGTACTTC
TRBD1	TRBJ1-2	.	TRBV6-4	CASSPGGSGYGYTF	TGTGCCAGCAGCCCAGGGGGATCGGGCTATGGCTACACCTTC
TRBD1	TRBJ2-1	.	TRBV27	CASSPGTGGNEQFF	TGTGCCAGCAGTCCCGGGACAGGGGGCAATGAGCAGTTCTTC
TRBD1	TRBJ1-3	.	TRBV2	CASSGGTGGNTIYF	TGTGCCAGCAGTGGGGGGACAGGGGGCAACACCATATATTTT